These 5 T cell receptor beta chains were all obtained from the same sample, sequenced in a study of blood T cells in healthy people across ages. Next came a second PCR, run for roughly 6 to 11 cycles, which used a sample-barcoded 5' primer along with a J-beta primer mix. TCRdb ran MiXCR on the 5' RACE reads and lists one entry per CDR3 protein. The repertoire has approximately 800,000 distinct CDR3 sequences, over 45% of them found once; the top ten carry around 22%. The sample comprised blood. These receptors all come from a man aged 25 to 45 in good health.

The rearrangement uses TRBV20-1 and TRBJ2-3; no reliable D call. V was clipped by 7 bases and J by 6 bases, with 20 bases between them. The CDR3 spans 14 residues. The V gene's germline CDR1 is DFQATT and CDR2 SNEGSKA (reference sequence). The CDR3 protein is CSVREATISDTQYF. In DNA form, the CDR3 reads TGCAGTGTACGAGAGGCGACCATCAGTGATACGCAGTATTTT.

A remark on this clonotype: This may stem from a read error, because a much larger clone lies one nucleotide away. The rearrangement joins TRBV3-1 to TRBJ2-1, with D hard to call. CDR1 and CDR2 from the germline V gene are LGHDT and YNNKEL (reference sequence). The V end lost 2 bases, the J end lost 4 bases, and 3 bases lay between the germline ends. The CDR3 is 12 amino acids. This CDR3 is CASSQQYNEQFF. In DNA form, the CDR3 reads TGTGCCAGCAGCCAACAGTACAATGAGCAGTTCTTC.

This sequence joins TRBV4-2 and TRBJ2-7; maybe TRBD2 (6 bases). In germline, CDR1 is LGHNA, CDR2 YNFKEQ. Trimming removed 1 base from V and 5 bases from J, with 15 bases in between. This CDR3 has 15 residues. The CDR3 nucleotides are TGTGCCAGCAGCCAAGTTCTAGGAGCGGGTGACGAGCAGTACTTC. It is translated as CASSQVLGAGDEQYF.

This clonotype turned up a few times. The chain is built from TRBV6-5 and TRBJ2-2, with 8 bases identical to TRBD1. The CDR3 is made up of 15 amino acids. Germline CDR1 and CDR2: MNHEY and SVGAGI. The junction had 4 bases not matched to a gene; V was cut back by 5 bases and J by 2 bases. The CDR3 reads CASSPQGVNTGELFF. CDR3 in DNA: TGTGCCAGCAGTCCACAGGGGGTCAACACCGGGGAGCTGTTTTTT.

This clonotype has just one count. The V and J genes are TRBV9 and TRBJ1-2, with D perhaps matching TRBD1 (5 bases). The V end was cut by 4 bases, the J end by 6 bases, with 10 bases between. This CDR3 is 12 amino acids long. Germline CDR1 reads SGDLS; CDR2 reads YYNGEE. The CDR3, as DNA: TGTGCCAGCAGCACCGACAGAAATGGCTACACCTTC. This codes for CASSTDRNGYTF.